This entry lists 13 T cell receptor beta chains sequenced from one sample in a study of blood T cell repertoires in COVID-19. Only in-frame clones appear in the TCRdb table, and some are missing; sequencing was by immunoSEQ multiplex PCR. Here the sample spans 80,000 or so clones, approximately 89% being singletons. What was sequenced was peripheral blood. These receptors were taken from a woman aged 55 to 70 with acute or convalescent COVID-19.

CDR3 sequence reads: CASRPRDTGADTQYF. In nucleotides, the CDR3 is TGTGCCAGCAGACCACGGGACACCGGGGCAGATACGCAGTATTTT. The genes are TRBV3-1 (or the pseudogene TRBV3-2) and TRBJ2-3, with D tentatively TRBD1 (6 bases). Trimming took off 6 bases at V and 4 bases at J, with 17 bases between the two ends. There are 15 residues in the CDR3. Germline CDR1 and CDR2: LGHDT and YNNKEL (reference sequence).

This clone appeared a single time. The rearrangement links TRBV28 to TRBJ2-3, with a tentative D call TRBD1 (6 bases). Germline V gives CDR1 MDHEN, CDR2 SYDVKM. V lost 1 base to trimming and J lost 4 bases, with 12 bases between them. This CDR3 region has 15 residues. CDR3 region: CASSLSWQGSDTQYF. CDR3 DNA sequence: TGTGCCAGCAGTTTATCGTGGCAGGGGTCAGATACGCAGTATTTT.

V is TRBV14 and J is TRBJ1-6; a weak D match, TRBD1 (6 bases). Germline V gives CDR1 SGHDN, CDR2 FVKESK. The V and J ends lost 1 base and 6 bases respectively, with 13 bases between them. The CDR3 is made up of 16 amino acids. The CDR3 DNA sequence: TGTGCCAGCAGCCAAGGTACAGGGATCTTTAATTCACCCCTCCACTTT. Translation gives CASSQGTGIFNSPLHF.

V is TRBV30 and J is TRBJ2-7; perhaps TRBD2 as D (5 bases). The germline gives CDR1 GTSNPN, CDR2 SVGIG (reference sequence). V gave up 5 bases and J gave up 1 base, with 6 bases separating them. The CDR3 contains 11 residues. CDR3 nucleotide sequence: TGTGCCTGGTCGGGATCCTACGAGCAGTACTTC. This gives the protein CAWSGSYEQYF.

The rearrangement links TRBV6-5 to TRBJ2-1; 8 nucleotides line up with TRBD1. CDR3 length: 13 amino acids. CDR1 is MNHEY, CDR2 SVGAGI, per germline. J lost 8 bases, V lost 7 bases, and 7 bases had no gene match. Written as DNA, the CDR3 is TGTGCCAGCACCCGGACAGGGAGCGATGAGCAGTTCTTC. Protein: CASTRTGSDEQFF.

This sequence joins TRBV10-3 and TRBJ1-1; D is perhaps TRBD1 (6 bases). Trimming took off 5 bases at V and 5 bases at J, with 9 bases between the two ends. The CDR3 contains 12 residues. Germline V CDR1 and CDR2: ENHRY, SYGVKD. The CDR3 DNA follows: TGTGCCATCAGTCAGGGGCGAACTGAAGCTTTCTTT. It translates to CAISQGRTEAFF.

The chain has TRBV24-1 and TRBJ2-3, with D unclear. V lost 4 bases and J lost 0, with 4 bases in between. The CDR3 totals 13 residues. Germline V gives CDR1 KGHDR, CDR2 SFDVKD. CDR3 amino acids: CATSETSTDTQYF. The CDR3 DNA sequence: TGTGCCACCAGTGAGACTAGCACAGATACGCAGTATTTT.

The chain links TRBV11-2 to TRBJ1-2; D possibly corresponds to TRBD1 (5 bases). Germline CDR1 reads SGHAT; CDR2 reads FQNNGV. V shed 5 bases and J shed 2 bases, with 9 bases lying between them. The CDR3 is 13 residues long. This CDR3 is CASSGRQNYGYTF. The CDR3 coding sequence is TGTGCCAGCAGCGGACGACAGAACTATGGCTACACCTTC.

The rearrangement uses TRBV18 and TRBJ2-1; the D gene is possibly TRBD1 (5 bases). The CDR3 is 16 residues long. V was shortened by 3 bases and J by 7 bases, with 19 bases between the two germline ends. Germline CDR1 is KGHSH and CDR2 is LQKENI. CDR3 DNA sequence: TGTGCCAGCTCACCGGCAGGGTACTCATCATCGAATGAGCAGTTCTTC. Encoded protein: CASSPAGYSSSNEQFF.

J is TRBJ1-5 and V is TRBV28; D gene unclear. Germline V CDR1 and CDR2: MDHEN, SYDVKM. V dropped 2 bases and J dropped 4 bases, with 9 bases sitting between them. The CDR3 is 14 residues long. The CDR3 spells CASSLTYRNQPQHF. CDR3 sequence (DNA): TGTGCCAGCAGTTTAACTTACCGTAATCAGCCCCAGCATTTT.

The chain employs TRBV6-5 and TRBJ1-5, with D tentatively TRBD1 (5 bases). V was pared by 4 bases and J by 7 bases, with 11 bases between. Germline assignment: CDR1 MNHEY and CDR2 SVGAGI. CDR3 length: 13 residues. CDR3 sequence reads: CASSSRVGQPQHF. CDR3 in DNA: TGTGCCAGCAGTTCCAGGGTAGGGCAGCCCCAGCATTTT.

This chain connects TRBV27 to TRBJ1-5; a possible D gene is TRBD1 (5 bases). Per the germline V gene, CDR1 is MNHEY and CDR2 is SMNVEV (reference sequence). The CDR3 runs 14 residues. V was pared by 2 bases and J by 3 bases, with 8 bases between. CDR3 sequence (DNA): TGTGCCAGCAGTTTAGGGGCCTTCAATCAGCCCCAGCATTTT. The encoded protein is CASSLGAFNQPQHF.

The chain combines TRBV28 with TRBJ1-5; no clear D gene. The germline V gene encodes CDR1 MDHEN and CDR2 SYDVKM. V was shortened by 3 bases and J by 1 base, with 7 bases between the two germline ends. The CDR3 spans 14 residues. DNA for the CDR3: TGTGCCAGCAGTTTGGCCGTAAGCAATCAGCCCCAGCATTTT. It encodes CASSLAVSNQPQHF.